The sequence of this T cell receptor (beta chain) was determined in a study of OX40 agonist ivuxolimab in advanced cancers. Notes on the research overall: The costimulatory receptor OX40 (CD134) was targeted by ivuxolimab, a fully human IgG2 agonistic monoclonal antibody. Intravenous ivuxolimab was administered to patients every 2 weeks at six dose levels: 0.01, 0.1, 0.3, 1.5, 3 and 10 mg/kg. Of the 52 patients in dose escalation, 19 had hepatocellular carcinoma, about 15 had melanoma, 9 had renal cell carcinoma and 9 had head and neck cancer. A male proportion of nearly 85% and a mean age of 60 years, ranging from roughly 23 to 79, were recorded for the dose-escalation cohort. Patients were allowed to have had prior anti-PD-1, anti-PD-L1 or anti-CTLA-4 therapy, and approximately 40% of the dose-escalation patients had been treated with checkpoint inhibitors. Partial responses occurred in three dose-escalation patients, of whom one had hepatocellular carcinoma and two had cutaneous melanoma. The purpose of peripheral TCRbeta sequencing was to test whether ivuxolimab changed TCR sequence diversity and led to clonal T-cell expansion. The paper reports the monotherapy dose-escalation portion (N of about 50 patients) of the phase I ivuxolimab trial.

Results the study describes overall, beyond this receptor: In partial responders in the 0.1-3.0 mg/kg groups, normalized peripheral clonal expansion was found to be among the lowest, especially among CD8+ T cells. At doses from 0.1 to 3.0 mg/kg, clonal expansion was seen in both CD4+ and CD8+ blood T cells between baseline and week 6. Low levels of normalized T-cell clonal expansion were also seen in some patients who did not respond. Antigen specificity was not determined for the clonally expanded peripheral T cells. After ivuxolimab, expanded clones were on average more numerous among CD8+ T cells than among CD4+ T cells.

Patients with autoimmune disease history or receiving systemic immunosuppression were excluded from the trial. Peripheral blood for TCR sequencing was collected from all dose cohorts at baseline, on cycle 4 day 1, and on cycle 7 day 1. The samples were taken from a phase I, first-in-human, multicenter, open-label dose-escalation trial of ivuxolimab. The trial enrolled adults with locally advanced or metastatic head and neck squamous cell, hepatocellular, melanoma or renal cell carcinoma. Before TCR sequencing, CD4+ and CD8+ T cells were separately sorted from peripheral blood. Genomic DNA was isolated from the sorted cells so that the TCRbeta CDR3 region could be sequenced. The immunoSEQ Assay was used for sequencing of TCRbeta CDR3 regions. TCRdb re-hosts the immuneACCESS table, in-frame sequences only. Its copies lack some clones; in the studies checked, an unresolved V gene accounts for under half of them, and the cause for the rest is not known. The sample table records 90,000 to 100,000 clones; roughly 95% of these occur just once. The leading ten clones occupy 2% to 2.5% of the sample.

The CDR3, cysteine through phenylalanine, is 16 amino acids long. Solely the CDR3 DNA is kept, with 48 bases framed from the first base. Trimming costs V 2 bases and J 6 bases, and their ends lie 16 bases apart. Per the germline V gene, MDHEN is the CDR1 and SYDVKM is the CDR2. As for this clone: It lacks a known antigen. No base quality information exists; no much larger clone differs at one position.

The starting material was CD4+ or CD8+ T cells sorted from blood, obtained in a trial of the OX40 agonist ivuxolimab. This sequence originates from an adult with an advanced solid tumor such as melanoma, head and neck, liver or kidney cancer. The sequence is built from TRBV28 and TRBJ1-4; there is no confident call for the D gene. The CDR3 has the sequence CASSLTGLRAYEKLFF. At the DNA level, the sequence is TGTGCCAGCAGTTTAACCGGACTGCGGGCGTATGAAAAACTGTTTTTT.